This passage covers 27 T cell receptor beta chains from one sample sequenced in a study of shared clonotypes between healthy human individuals. The table came from immunoSEQ multiplex PCR; TCRdb's copy has only in-frame clones and leaves some out. Here the sample spans about 2.1 million clones, 93% being singletons. It was CD45RO-negative cells, positively selected for CCR7, that made up naive CD8 cells, with terminally differentiated effector memory CD45RA+ cells excluded. The sample consisted of naive CD8+ T cells from PBMCs. The receptors here all came from a man between 18 and 29 years old in good health. Some clones in this sample may be carry-over from other donors' samples.

This clone was detected once. The V and J genes are TRBV6-5 and TRBJ2-7, with 12 nucleotides matching TRBD2. CDR3 length: 14 amino acids. CDR1 MNHEY and CDR2 SVGAGI come from the germline V gene. Unmatched junction bases numbered 4, after V lost 4 bases and J lost 6 bases. CDR3 amino acids: CASSLLAGGSEQYF. CDR3 nucleotides: TGTGCCAGCAGTTTGCTAGCGGGAGGGTCCGAGCAGTACTTC.

V is TRBV2 and J is TRBJ2-5; the match to TRBD2 covers 7 bases. J lost 3 bases, V lost 3 bases, and 1 base had no gene match. CDR3 length: 13 residues. Germline V CDR1 and CDR2: SNHLY, FYNNEI. The CDR3 reads CASSDRGEETQYF. CDR3 nucleotides: TGTGCCAGCAGTGATCGGGGGGAAGAGACCCAGTACTTC.

The CDR3 DNA follows: TGTGCCAGCAGCTCCTCCACTCGGGGAGATACGCAGTATTTT. It specifies CASSSSTRGDTQYF. The chain is built from TRBV7-2 and TRBJ2-3, with a weak D call TRBD2 (5 bases). Between the trimmed V and J ends, which lost 4 bases and 5 bases, there was a span of 13 bases. CDR1 and CDR2 (germline): SGHTA, FQGNSA. This CDR3 has 14 amino acids.

Worth noting for this clone: Other DNA sequences within the sample encode an identical CDR3. The chain carries TRBV6-5 and TRBJ2-7; TRBD1 is a possible D gene (5 bases). Looked up from germline, CDR1 is MNHEY and CDR2 is SVGAGI. V gave up 5 bases and J gave up 2 bases, with 10 bases separating them. There are 13 residues in the CDR3. Here the CDR3 reads CASSPRVTYEQYF. DNA of the CDR3: TGTGCCAGCAGTCCCAGGGTTACCTACGAGCAGTACTTC.

This chain uses TRBV28 with TRBJ2-7, with 11 nucleotides matching TRBD2. The CDR3 has 19 residues. V lost 4 bases and J lost 6; bases outside the gene matches: 20. CDR1 and CDR2 from the germline V gene are MDHEN and SYDVKM. The CDR3 sequence: CASSSGLAGPFSPLFEQYF. DNA for the CDR3: TGTGCCAGCAGTTCAGGACTAGCGGGCCCCTTTAGTCCCCTGTTCGAGCAGTACTTC. The variable domain in full, completed from reference TRBV28 and TRBJ2-7, reads DVKVTQSSRYLVKRTGEKVFLECVQDMDHENMFWYRQDPGLGLRLIYFSYDVKMKEKGDIPEGYSVSREKKERFSLILESASTNQTSMYLCASSSGLAGPFSPLFEQYFGPGTRLTVT.

Notes on this clone: Other DNA sequences in this specimen translate into the identical CDR3. The chain is built from TRBV28 and TRBJ2-1; D may match TRBD1 or TRBD2 (5 bases each). The CDR3 covers 11 residues. The V end lost 2 bases, the J end lost 9 bases, and 5 bases lay between the germline ends. Germline V gene data show CDR1 as MDHEN and CDR2 as SYDVKM. The CDR3 sequence is CASSLGGEQFF. The CDR3 DNA sequence: TGTGCCAGCAGTTTAGGGGGTGAGCAGTTCTTC.

This chain links TRBV29-1 with TRBJ2-1; tentative D call: TRBD2 (6 bases). Looked up from germline, CDR1 is SQVTM and CDR2 is ANQGSEA. The CDR3 is 11 amino acids. The CDR3 nucleotides are TGCTCCGGAGGGACCTACAATGAGCAGTTCTTC. Translated, it gives CSGGTYNEQFF.

A single count supports this clone. At the DNA level, this CDR3 is encoded by other sequences in the same sample as well. The V call is TRBV19, the J call TRBJ1-1, with D uncertain. V was shortened by 4 bases and J by 2 bases, with 8 bases between the two germline ends. Looked up from germline, CDR1 is LNHDA and CDR2 is SQIVND (reference sequence). The CDR3 contains 13 residues. CDR3 in amino acids: CASSTPGNTEAFF. The CDR3 DNA reads as TGTGCCAGTAGTACGCCAGGAAACACTGAAGCTTTCTTT.

The gene calls are TRBV29-1 and TRBJ2-2; D possibly corresponds to TRBD1 (6 bases). Per the germline V gene, CDR1 is SQVTM and CDR2 is ANQGSEA. V dropped 5 bases and J dropped 3 bases, with 10 bases sitting between them. The CDR3 length is 13 residues. The CDR3 loop reads CSVTRGDTGELFF. The CDR3 DNA reads TGCAGCGTTACCAGGGGAGACACCGGGGAGCTGTTTTTT.

This chain links TRBV6-5 with TRBJ2-5, with D perhaps given as TRBD1 or TRBD2 (8 bases each). Germline CDR1 MNHEY, CDR2 SVGAGI. This CDR3 region has 15 residues. V was clipped by 11 bases and J by 0 bases, with 19 bases between them. For the CDR3, the DNA is TGTGCCGCGGGGGGACAGGACTTGTACCAAGAGACCCAGTACTTC. It codes for CAAGGQDLYQETQYF.

The chain uses TRBV10-3 and TRBJ2-3; no reliable D call. The CDR3 extends over 13 amino acids. CDR1 is ENHRY, CDR2 SYGVKD, per germline. V was clipped by 0 bases and J by 13 bases, with 14 bases between them. CDR3 DNA: TGTGCCATCAGTGAGTCGCACGGCGGTCCTAAGTATTTT. It translates to CAISESHGGPKYF.

The rearrangement joins TRBV27 to TRBJ1-1; TRBD1 agrees at 8 bases. CDR1 is MNHEY and CDR2 is SMNVEV in the germline V gene (reference sequence). The CDR3 spans 17 residues. V gave up 2 bases and J gave up 0 bases; unmatched junction bases: 8. The chain's CDR3 is CASSLTTGALLNTEAFF. CDR3 nucleotides: TGTGCCAGCAGTTTAACGACAGGGGCCCTCCTGAACACTGAAGCTTTCTTT.

The chain employs TRBV4-1 and TRBJ2-7; D is perhaps TRBD1 (6 bases). Looked up from germline, CDR1 is MGHRA and CDR2 is YSYEKL. This CDR3 contains 15 residues. The V gene lost 0 bases and the J gene lost 6 bases, with 15 bases spanning the gap. In DNA form, the CDR3 reads TGCGCCAGCAGCCAAGAGGGGGCAGGGGAGCCCGAGCAGTACTTC. Residues: CASSQEGAGEPEQYF.

V is TRBV6-1 and J is TRBJ2-7; D may be TRBD1 (5 bases). V lost 9 bases and J lost 0, with 12 bases in between. Germline CDR1 reads MNHNS; CDR2 reads SASEGT. CDR3 size: 13 residues. CDR3 DNA sequence: TGTGCCAGTAGGGGCTCCAGCTCCTACGAGCAGTACTTC. This codes for CASRGSSSYEQYF.

The chain employs TRBV4-3 and TRBJ2-2; D is ambiguous. Deletions cut 2 bases from V and 4 bases from J, with 11 bases between. CDR1 is LGHNA and CDR2 is YSLEER in the germline V gene. CDR3 size: 15 residues. CDR3 DNA: TGCGCCAGCAGCCAACTACTATCTGCCACCGGGGAGCTGTTTTTT. Its protein product is CASSQLLSATGELFF.

The rearrangement uses TRBV23-1 and TRBJ2-7, with D unclear. TRBV23-1 is classed as an ORF, of uncertain function. Trimming removed 6 bases from V and 1 base from J, with 16 bases in between. There are 15 residues in the CDR3. The CDR3 loop reads CASRDACRPSYEQYF. The CDR3 nucleotides read TGCGCCAGCAGGGACGCCTGTCGACCTTCCTACGAGCAGTACTTC.

The chain carries TRBV27 and TRBJ2-1; D gene unclear. In germline, CDR1 is MNHEY, CDR2 SMNVEV (reference sequence). This CDR3 has 13 amino acids. V was trimmed by 5 bases and J by 1 base, leaving 6 bases between them. The CDR3 DNA reads TGTGCCAGCAGTAAGGGATCCTACAATGAGCAGTTCTTC. Its protein is CASSKGSYNEQFF.

The gene calls are TRBV9 and TRBJ2-2; TRBD2 agrees at 11 bases. Germline CDR1 is SGDLS and CDR2 is YYNGEE. The CDR3 spans 21 residues. Unmatched junction bases numbered 22, after V lost 3 bases and J lost 6 bases. The CDR3 loop reads CASSDPPGLAEEGGDPGELFF. Written as DNA, the CDR3 is TGTGCCAGCAGCGACCCCCCGGGACTAGCGGAGGAAGGGGGGGATCCCGGGGAGCTGTTTTTT.

The gene calls are TRBV29-1 and TRBJ2-3; D is ambiguous. The V gene's germline CDR1 is SQVTM and CDR2 ANQGSEA. V lost 5 bases, J lost 6 bases, and 9 bases lay in between. The CDR3 sequence is 11 residues long. The CDR3 here is CSVPKKDTQYF. CDR3 in DNA: TGCAGCGTTCCAAAGAAGGATACGCAGTATTTT.

The chain employs TRBV4-1 and TRBJ1-5; perhaps TRBD1 as D (5 bases). CDR3 length: 14 residues. V lost 6 bases to trimming and J lost 6 bases, with 15 bases between them. Per germline, CDR1 MGHRA and CDR2 YSYEKL. CDR3 in amino acids: CASRGQGLGQPQHF. CDR3 coding DNA: TGCGCCAGCAGAGGGCAGGGTCTAGGTCAGCCCCAGCATTTT.

This chain links TRBV27 with TRBJ2-1; 7 bases match TRBD2. The CDR3 consists of 16 residues. CDR1 is MNHEY, CDR2 SMNVEV, per germline (reference sequence). V lost 0 bases, J lost 9 bases, and 11 bases stayed unmatched. The CDR3 region is CASSLSPSGAQVEQFF. The CDR3 DNA is TGTGCCAGCAGTTTATCGCCTAGCGGCGCCCAGGTTGAGCAGTTCTTC.

This rearrangement joins TRBV4-1 to TRBJ2-1; 8 bases are shared with TRBD2. With 1 base clipped from V and 8 bases from J, the junction kept 13 bases outside the gene matches. The CDR3 has 17 amino acids. Germline values: CDR1 MGHRA, CDR2 YSYEKL. The CDR3 nucleotides read TGCGCCAGCAGCCAAGTTTCACGGAGCGGGAGTTGGTATGAGCAGTTCTTC. Its protein is CASSQVSRSGSWYEQFF.

Notes on this clone: This sample includes further DNA sequences coding for the same CDR3. The chain links TRBV6-5 to TRBJ1-1; D remains ambiguous. The ends were cut back, 2 bases at V and 8 bases at J, with 6 bases in the middle. CDR1 is MNHEY, CDR2 SVGAGI, per germline. CDR3 length: 11 residues. The CDR3 sequence is CASSYVGEAFF. CDR3 DNA sequence: TGTGCCAGCAGTTACGTGGGAGAAGCTTTCTTT.

The table lists this clone with a count of one. CDR3 nucleotides: TGTGCCAGCAGTGACTCCCCCGGGGACGAGCAGTACTTC. Protein product: CASSDSPGDEQYF. The V call is TRBV6-4, the J call TRBJ2-7; a possible D gene is TRBD2 (5 bases). The V gene lost 0 bases and the J gene lost 5 bases, with 8 bases spanning the gap. The CDR3 is 13 residues long. Per germline, CDR1 MRHNA and CDR2 SNTAGT.

The CDR3 nucleotides read TGTGCCACCAGCAGAGAACGGGCTAGGCAGGAAGCTTTCTTT. This translates into CATSRERARQEAFF. V is TRBV15 and J is TRBJ1-1; no firm D call. CDR3 size: 14 residues. The V end was cut by 0 bases, the J end by 8 bases, with 13 bases between. Germline CDR1 LNHNV, CDR2 YYDKDF (reference sequence).

V is TRBV9 and J is TRBJ2-1, with 7 bases that match TRBD2. This CDR3 has 13 residues. Germline V lookup: CDR1 SGDLS, CDR2 YYNGEE. V lost 4 bases and J lost 5; bases outside the gene matches: 3. The CDR3 bases are TGTGCCAGCAGCCGCGGGAGTCACAATGAGCAGTTCTTC. Translated, it gives CASSRGSHNEQFF. Combining the CDR3 with reference TRBV9 and TRBJ2-1 gives the whole variable domain DSGVTQTPKHLITATGQRVTLRCSPRSGDLSVYWYQQSLDQGLQFLIQYYNGEERAKGNILERFSAQQFPDLHSELNLSSLELGDSALYFCASSRGSHNEQFFGPGTRLTVL.

This clone was seen once. The CDR3 nucleotides are TGTGCCAGCAGTCCCCAGAGGATCGGCTATGGCTACACCTTC. It yields the protein CASSPQRIGYGYTF. The chain employs TRBV5-8 and TRBJ1-2; no definite D call. The CDR3 is 14 amino acids. From germline, CDR1 is SGHTS and CDR2 YDEGEE. V lost 5 bases and J lost 4, with 15 bases in between. Full variable domain (missing parts from reference TRBV5-8 and TRBJ1-2): EAGVTQSPTHLIKTRGQQATLRCSPISGHTSVYWYQQALGLGLQFLLWYDEGEERNRGNFPPRFSGRQFPNYSSELNVNALELEDSALYLCASSPQRIGYGYTFGSGTRLTVV.